This T cell receptor (beta chain) was captured by sequencing in a study of cytomegalovirus exposure and HLA in healthy donors. The V gene end was trimmed by 0 bases and the J gene end by 8 bases; junction bases not matched to a gene: 6. Germline CDR1 reads SGHRS; CDR2 reads YFSETQ. This CDR3 is built from 15 residues. The PCR employed 60 Vbeta primers together with 13 Jbeta primers. Sequencing used immunoSEQ multiplex PCR; TCRdb keeps in-frame clones, though not all of them. Of under 200,000 clones listed, around 78% are singletons. The receptor was derived from a man aged 35-49 years in good health and CMV-seronegative. The sequenced sample was PBMCs. The chain links TRBV5-1 to TRBJ2-1, with 9 bases matching TRBD2. CDR3 sequence (DNA): TGCGCCAGCAGCTTGGGGACTAGCGCAAGCGATGAGCAGTTCTTC. Translated, it gives CASSLGTSASDEQFF.